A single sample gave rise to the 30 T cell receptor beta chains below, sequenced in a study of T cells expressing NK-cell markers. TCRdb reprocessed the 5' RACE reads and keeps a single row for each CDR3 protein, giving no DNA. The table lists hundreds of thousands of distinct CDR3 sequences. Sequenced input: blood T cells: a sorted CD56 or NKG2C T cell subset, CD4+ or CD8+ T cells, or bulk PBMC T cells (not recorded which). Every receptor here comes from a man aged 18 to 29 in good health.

The CDR3 region is CASSFPLSGSRNEQFF. V and J are TRBV10-2 and TRBJ2-1; the TCRdb call, TRBD2, lacks DNA for checking. CDR1 WSHSY and CDR2 SAAADI come from the germline V gene. This CDR3 has 16 residues.

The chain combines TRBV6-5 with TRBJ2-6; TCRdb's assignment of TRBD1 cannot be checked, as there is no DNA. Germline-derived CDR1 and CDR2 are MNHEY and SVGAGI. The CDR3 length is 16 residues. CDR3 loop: CASSLSSGTGANVLTF.

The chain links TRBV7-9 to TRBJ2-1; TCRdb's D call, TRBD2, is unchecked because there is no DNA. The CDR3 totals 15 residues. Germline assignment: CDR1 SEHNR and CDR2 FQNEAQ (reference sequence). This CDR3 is CASSSPGGHYNEQFF.

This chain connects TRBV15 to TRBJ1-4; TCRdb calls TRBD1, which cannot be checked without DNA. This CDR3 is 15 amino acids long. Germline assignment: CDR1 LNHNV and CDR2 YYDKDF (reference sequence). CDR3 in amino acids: CATSRLGQELEKLFF.

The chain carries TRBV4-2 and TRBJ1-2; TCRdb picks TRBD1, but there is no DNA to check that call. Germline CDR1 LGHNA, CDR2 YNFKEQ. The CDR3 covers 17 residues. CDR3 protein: CASSQGDRGLRAGGYTF.

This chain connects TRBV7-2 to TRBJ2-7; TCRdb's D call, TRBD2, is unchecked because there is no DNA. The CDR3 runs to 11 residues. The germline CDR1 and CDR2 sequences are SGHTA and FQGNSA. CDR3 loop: CASSTSFEQYF.

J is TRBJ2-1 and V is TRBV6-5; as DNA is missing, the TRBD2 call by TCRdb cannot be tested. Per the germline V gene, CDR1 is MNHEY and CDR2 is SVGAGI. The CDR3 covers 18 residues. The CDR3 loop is CASSYSSGSASSYNEQFF.

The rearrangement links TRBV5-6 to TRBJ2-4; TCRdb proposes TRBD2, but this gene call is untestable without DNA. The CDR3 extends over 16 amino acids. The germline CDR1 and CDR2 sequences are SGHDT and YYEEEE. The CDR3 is CASSLNAGVGGNIQYF.

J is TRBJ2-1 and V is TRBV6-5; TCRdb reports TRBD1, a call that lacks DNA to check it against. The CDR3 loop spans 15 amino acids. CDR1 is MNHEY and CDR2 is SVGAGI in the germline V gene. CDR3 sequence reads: CASSYSISPGIEQFF.

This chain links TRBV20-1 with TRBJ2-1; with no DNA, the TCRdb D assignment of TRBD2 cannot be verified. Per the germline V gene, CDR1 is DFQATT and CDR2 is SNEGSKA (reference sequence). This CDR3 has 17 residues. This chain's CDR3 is CSARDKSGRAAYNEQFF.

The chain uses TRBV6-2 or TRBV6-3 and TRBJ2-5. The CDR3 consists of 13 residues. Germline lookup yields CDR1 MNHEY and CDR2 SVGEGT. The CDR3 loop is CASSYRRTETQYF.

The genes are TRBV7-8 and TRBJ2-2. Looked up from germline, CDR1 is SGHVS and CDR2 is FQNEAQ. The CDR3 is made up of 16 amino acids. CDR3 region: CASSPYQAANTGELFF.

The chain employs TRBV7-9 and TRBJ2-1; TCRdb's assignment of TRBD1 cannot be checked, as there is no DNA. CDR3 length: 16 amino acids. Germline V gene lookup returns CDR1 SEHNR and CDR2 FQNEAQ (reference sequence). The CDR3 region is CASRPLWSGLYNEQFF. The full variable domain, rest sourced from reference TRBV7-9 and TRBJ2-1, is DTGVSQNPRHKITKRGQNVTFRCDPISEHNRLYWYRQTLGQGPEFLTYFQNEAQLEKSRLLSDRFSAERPKGSFSTLEIQRTEQGDSAMYLCASRPLWSGLYNEQFFGPGTRLTVL.

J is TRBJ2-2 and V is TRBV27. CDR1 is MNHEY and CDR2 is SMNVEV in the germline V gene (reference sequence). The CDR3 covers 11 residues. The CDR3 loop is CASIEAGELFF.

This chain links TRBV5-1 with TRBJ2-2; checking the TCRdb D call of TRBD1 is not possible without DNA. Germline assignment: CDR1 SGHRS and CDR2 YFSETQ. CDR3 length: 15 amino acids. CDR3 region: CASSSKTGYGGELFF.

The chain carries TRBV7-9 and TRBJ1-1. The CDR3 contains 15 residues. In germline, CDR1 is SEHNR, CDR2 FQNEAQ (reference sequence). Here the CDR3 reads CASSSLDPSGTEAFF.

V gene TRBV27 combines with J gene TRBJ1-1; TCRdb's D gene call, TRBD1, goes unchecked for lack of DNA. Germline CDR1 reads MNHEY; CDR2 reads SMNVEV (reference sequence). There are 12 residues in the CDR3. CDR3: CASSFGGQEAFF.

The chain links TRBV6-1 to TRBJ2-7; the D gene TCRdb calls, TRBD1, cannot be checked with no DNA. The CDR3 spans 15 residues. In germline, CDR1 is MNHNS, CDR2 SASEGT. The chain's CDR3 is CASRDESGTVYEQYF.

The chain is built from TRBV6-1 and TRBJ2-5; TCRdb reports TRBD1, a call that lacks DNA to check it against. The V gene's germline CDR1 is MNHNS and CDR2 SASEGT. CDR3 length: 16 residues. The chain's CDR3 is CASRGALQGVAGTQYF.

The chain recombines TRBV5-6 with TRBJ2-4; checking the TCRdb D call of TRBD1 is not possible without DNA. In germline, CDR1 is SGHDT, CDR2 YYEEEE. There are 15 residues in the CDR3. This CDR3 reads CASSGRGAGQNIQYF.

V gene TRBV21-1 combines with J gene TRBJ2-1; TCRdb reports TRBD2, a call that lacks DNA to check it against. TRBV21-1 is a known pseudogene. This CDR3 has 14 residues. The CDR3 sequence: CASSFLAVYNEQFF.

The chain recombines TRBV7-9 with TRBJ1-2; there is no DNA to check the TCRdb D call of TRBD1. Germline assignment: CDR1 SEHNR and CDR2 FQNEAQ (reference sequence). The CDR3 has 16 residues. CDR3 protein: CASTGRTDYSNYGYTF.

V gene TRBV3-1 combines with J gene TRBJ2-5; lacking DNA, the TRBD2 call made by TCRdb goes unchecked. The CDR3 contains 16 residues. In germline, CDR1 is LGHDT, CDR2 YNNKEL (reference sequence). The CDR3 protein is CASSQVLAGVRETQYF.

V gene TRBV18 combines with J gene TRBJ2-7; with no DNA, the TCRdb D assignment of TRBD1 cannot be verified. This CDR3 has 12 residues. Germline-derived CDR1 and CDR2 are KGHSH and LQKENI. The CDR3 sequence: CASSPVSGAVDF.

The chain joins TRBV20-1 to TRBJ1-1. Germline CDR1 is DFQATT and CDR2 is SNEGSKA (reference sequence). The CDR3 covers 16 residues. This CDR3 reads CSARDSLTMMYTEAFF.

The CDR3 is CASSLGTAGGPWNEQFF. V is TRBV7-7 and J is TRBJ2-1; TCRdb's D call of TRBD2 is untestable without DNA. Germline V lookup: CDR1 SSHAT, CDR2 FNYEAQ (reference sequence). CDR3 length: 17 residues. The entire variable domain, with the rest obtained from reference TRBV7-7 and TRBJ2-1, is as follows: GAGVSQSPRYKVTKRGQDVTLRCDPISSHATLYWYQQALGQGPEFLTYFNYEAQPDKSGLPSDRFSAERPEGSISTLTIQRTEQRDSAMYRCASSLGTAGGPWNEQFFGPGTRLTVL.

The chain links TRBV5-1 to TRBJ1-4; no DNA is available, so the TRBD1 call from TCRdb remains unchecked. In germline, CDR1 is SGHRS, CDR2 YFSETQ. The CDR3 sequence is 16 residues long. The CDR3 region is CASSPQGTQTNEKLFF.

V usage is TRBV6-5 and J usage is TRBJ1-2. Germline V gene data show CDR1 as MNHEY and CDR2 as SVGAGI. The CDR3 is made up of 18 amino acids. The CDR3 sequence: CASSYSVHIRAFNYGYTF.

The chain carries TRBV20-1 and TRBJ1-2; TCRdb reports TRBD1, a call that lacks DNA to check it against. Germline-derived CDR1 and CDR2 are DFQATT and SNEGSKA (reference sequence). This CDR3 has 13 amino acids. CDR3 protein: CSASPGGGYGYTF.

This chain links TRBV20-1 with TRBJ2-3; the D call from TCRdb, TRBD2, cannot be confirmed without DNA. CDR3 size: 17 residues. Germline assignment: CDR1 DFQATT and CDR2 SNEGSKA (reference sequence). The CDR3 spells CSARDPVMTRGRDTQYF.